A single T cell receptor beta chain is shown here with its context. Its antigen is not identified. PCR was performed using 60 Vbeta and 13 Jbeta primers. TCRdb keeps only in-frame clones here, not all; method: immunoSEQ multiplex PCR. The table includes 35,000 to 55,000 clones, 55% to 75% detected once. The sample comes from a study of cytomegalovirus exposure and HLA in healthy donors. Study observations and caveats: From TCR beta sequences, most subjects' HLA-A and HLA-B alleles were reportedly predicted accurately.

The sequenced sample consisted of PBMCs. This TCR was recovered from a man in his 60s in good health and CMV-seropositive.

CDR3: CASSLDLGTGGEQYF. DNA for the CDR3: TGTGCCAGCAGCTTGGATCTGGGGACTGGTGGCGAGCAGTACTTC. The chain has TRBV5-4 and TRBJ2-7; the D gene is possibly TRBD2 (6 bases). In germline, CDR1 is SGHNT, CDR2 YYREEE (reference sequence). The germline V and J ends were trimmed by 0 bases and 6 bases, with 16 bases remaining between them. The CDR3 consists of 15 residues.